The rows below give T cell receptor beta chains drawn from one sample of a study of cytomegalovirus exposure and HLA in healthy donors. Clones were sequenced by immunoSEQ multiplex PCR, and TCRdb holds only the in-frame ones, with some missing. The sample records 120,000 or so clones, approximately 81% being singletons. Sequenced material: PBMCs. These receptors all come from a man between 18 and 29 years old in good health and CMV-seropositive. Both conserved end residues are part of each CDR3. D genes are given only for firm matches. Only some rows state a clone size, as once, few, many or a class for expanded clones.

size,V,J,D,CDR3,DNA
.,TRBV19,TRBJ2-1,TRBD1,CASSIEDRLPYNDHNEQFF,TGTGCCAGTAGTATAGAGGACAGGCTGCCTTACAATGATCACAATGAGCAGTTCTTC
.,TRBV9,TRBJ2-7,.,CASSVAGAEQYF,TGTGCCAGCAGCGTAGCTGGGGCAGAGCAGTACTTC
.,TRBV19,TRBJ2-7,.,CASSIGGAGLYEQYF,TGTGCCAGTAGTATTGGTGGAGCAGGGCTATACGAGCAGTACTTC
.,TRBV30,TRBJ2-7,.,CAWSVSGDHEQYF,TGTGCCTGGAGTGTCTCAGGGGACCACGAGCAGTACTTC
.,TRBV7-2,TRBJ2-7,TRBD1,CASSLGYGRGRLTEQYF,TGTGCCAGCAGCTTAGGGTATGGCAGGGGGCGCCTTACCGAGCAGTACTTC
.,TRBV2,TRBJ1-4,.,CASSEVGGINEKLFF,TGTGCCAGCAGTGAAGTGGGAGGGATTAATGAAAAACTGTTTTTT
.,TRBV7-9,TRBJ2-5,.,CASSLVELQETQYF,TGTGCCAGCAGCTTAGTTGAGCTCCAAGAGACCCAGTACTTC
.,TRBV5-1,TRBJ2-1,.,CASSMLAYEQFF,TGCGCCAGCAGTATGCTAGCTTATGAGCAGTTCTTC
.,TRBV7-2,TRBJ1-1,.,CASSHDRTRTTEAFF,TGTGCCAGCAGCCATGACAGGACGAGAACTACTGAAGCTTTCTTT
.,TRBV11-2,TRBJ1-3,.,CASSIHRAAGNTIYF,TGTGCCAGCTCCATCCACAGGGCCGCTGGAAACACCATATATTTT
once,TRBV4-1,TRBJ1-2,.,CASSQEVAGTNYGYTF,TGCGCCAGCAGCCAAGAAGTGGCGGGGACTAACTATGGCTACACCTTC
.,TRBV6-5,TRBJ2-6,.,CASTQGIGANVLTF,TGTGCCAGCACCCAGGGGATCGGGGCCAACGTCCTGACTTTC
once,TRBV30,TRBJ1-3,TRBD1,CAWSGARTGLGTIYF,TGTGCCTGGAGTGGGGCCCGGACAGGGTTAGGGACCATATATTTT
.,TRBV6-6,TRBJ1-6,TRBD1,CASTETGGNSPLHF,TGTGCCAGCACCGAAACAGGGGGTAATTCACCCCTCCACTTT
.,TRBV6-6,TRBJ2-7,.,CASSPPGGRGSYEQYF,TGTGCCAGCAGCCCCCCCGGGGGAAGGGGATCCTACGAGCAGTACTTC
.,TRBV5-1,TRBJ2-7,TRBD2,CASSLPLAGGPEQYF,TGCGCCAGCAGCTTGCCTCTGGCGGGAGGGCCCGAGCAGTACTTC
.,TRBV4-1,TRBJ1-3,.,CASSSTSSGRGNTIYF,TGCGCCAGCAGCTCAACGAGTTCGGGGAGAGGAAACACCATATATTTT
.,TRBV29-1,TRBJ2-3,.,CSVDGGGAEDTQYF,TGCAGCGTTGATGGTGGGGGGGCCGAAGATACGCAGTATTTT
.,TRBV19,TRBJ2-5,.,CASSIDRETQYF,TGTGCCAGTAGTATAGACAGGGAGACCCAGTACTTC
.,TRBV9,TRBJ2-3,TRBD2,CASSVRSGGAVDTQYF,TGTGCCAGCAGCGTACGTAGCGGGGGGGCCGTAGATACGCAGTATTTT
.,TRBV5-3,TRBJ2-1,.,CARSSSVDNSSYNEQFF,TGTGCCAGAAGTTCTTCCGTGGACAACAGCTCCTACAATGAGCAGTTCTTC
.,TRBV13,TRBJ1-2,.,CASSLFHDTVTF,TGTGCCAGCAGCTTATTTCACGACACGGTCACCTTC
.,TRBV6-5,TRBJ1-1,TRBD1,CASSYGGQGGTEAFF,TGTGCCAGCAGTTATGGGGGACAGGGGGGCACTGAAGCTTTCTTT
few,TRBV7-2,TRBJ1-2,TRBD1,CASSLDSGTVYGYTF,TGTGCCAGCAGCTTAGATAGCGGGACAGTCTATGGCTACACCTTC
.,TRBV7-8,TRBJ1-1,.,CASSFGYSKNTEAFF,TGTGCCAGCAGCTTCGGGTATTCCAAAAACACTGAAGCTTTCTTT
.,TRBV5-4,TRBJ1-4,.,CASSTEAQGSGEKLFF,TGTGCCAGCAGCACGGAAGCCCAGGGTTCTGGGGAAAAACTGTTTTTT
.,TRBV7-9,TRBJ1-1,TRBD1,CASSQPIRGKAFF,TGTGCCAGCAGCCAGCCGATCAGGGGGAAAGCTTTCTTT
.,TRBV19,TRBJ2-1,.,CASGLANEQFF,TGTGCCAGTGGGCTAGCGAATGAGCAGTTCTTC
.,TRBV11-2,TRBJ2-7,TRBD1,CASTPGGLPYEQYF,TGTGCCAGCACCCCAGGGGGCCTTCCCTACGAGCAGTACTTC
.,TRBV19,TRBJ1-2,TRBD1,CASSTRTGMGIGYTF,TGTGCCAGTAGTACCCGGACAGGGATGGGGATTGGCTACACCTTC
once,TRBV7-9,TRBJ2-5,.,CASSRLEEETQYF,TGTGCCAGCAGCCGCTTAGAGGAAGAGACCCAGTACTTC
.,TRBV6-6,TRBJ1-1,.,CASSYWRVNTEAFF,TGTGCCAGCAGTTACTGGAGGGTGAACACTGAAGCTTTCTTT
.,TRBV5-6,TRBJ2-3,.,CASIHRVSADTQYF,TGTGCCAGCATCCACAGGGTTTCGGCAGATACGCAGTATTTT
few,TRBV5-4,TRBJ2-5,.,CASSLAGGETQYF,TGTGCCAGCAGCTTGGCCGGGGGTGAGACCCAGTACTTC
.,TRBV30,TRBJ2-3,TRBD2,CASRTSGSADTQYF,TGTGCCTCCCGGACTAGCGGGAGCGCAGATACGCAGTATTTT
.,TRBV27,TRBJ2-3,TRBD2,CASREGLARDTQYF,TGTGCCAGCAGGGAGGGACTAGCAAGAGATACGCAGTATTTT
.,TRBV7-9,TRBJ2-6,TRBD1,CASGMFRDRVSVLTF,TGTGCCAGCGGGATGTTCCGGGACAGGGTATCCGTCCTGACTTTC
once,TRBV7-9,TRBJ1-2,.,CASSPELGEPYGYTF,TGTGCCAGCAGCCCCGAATTAGGGGAACCCTATGGCTACACCTTC
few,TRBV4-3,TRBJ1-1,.,CASSPSATVNTEAFF,TGCGCCAGCAGCCCAAGTGCTACAGTAAACACTGAAGCTTTCTTT
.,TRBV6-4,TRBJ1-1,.,CASSVGVNTEAFF,TGTGCCAGCAGTGTCGGTGTGAACACTGAAGCTTTCTTT
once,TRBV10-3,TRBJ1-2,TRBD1,CAISENPAQGAYGYTF,TGTGCCATCAGTGAGAACCCCGCACAGGGGGCCTATGGCTACACCTTC
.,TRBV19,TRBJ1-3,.,CASSISPGNTIYF,TGTGCCAGTAGTATTAGTCCGGGAAACACCATATATTTT
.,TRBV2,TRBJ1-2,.,CASHRTPTVQGYTF,TGTGCCAGCCACAGGACCCCAACAGTACAGGGCTACACCTTC
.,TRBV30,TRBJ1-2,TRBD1,CAWSPQGGGYTF,TGTGCCTGGAGTCCACAGGGGGGAGGCTACACCTTC
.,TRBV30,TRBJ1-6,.,CAWSAGVSNSPLHF,TGTGCCTGGAGTGCGGGGGTTTCTAATTCACCCCTCCACTTT
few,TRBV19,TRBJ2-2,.,CASIRTDTGELFF,TGTGCCAGTATTCGTACGGACACCGGGGAGCTGTTTTTT
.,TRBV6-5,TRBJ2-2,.,CASSYRSLGGTGELFF,TGTGCCAGCAGTTACCGTTCACTCGGGGGCACCGGGGAGCTGTTTTTT
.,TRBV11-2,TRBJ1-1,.,CASSLAGMMNTEAFF,TGTGCCAGCAGCTTAGCGGGAATGATGAACACTGAAGCTTTCTTT
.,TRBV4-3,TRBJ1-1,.,CASSRRAAENTEAFF,TGCGCCAGCAGCCGGCGTGCAGCGGAGAACACTGAAGCTTTCTTT
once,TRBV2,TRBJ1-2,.,CASTPRQGSGYTF,TGTGCCAGCACCCCAAGGCAGGGAAGTGGCTACACCTTC
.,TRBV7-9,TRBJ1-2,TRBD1,CASSFGGQGAVDGYTF,TGTGCCAGCAGCTTCGGGGGACAGGGGGCCGTTGATGGCTACACCTTC
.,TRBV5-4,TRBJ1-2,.,CASSFTYNYGYTF,TGTGCCAGCAGCTTTACCTACAACTATGGCTACACCTTC
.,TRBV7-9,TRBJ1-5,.,CASSPTEYQPQHF,TGTGCCAGCAGCCCGACAGAATATCAGCCCCAGCATTTT
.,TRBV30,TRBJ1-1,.,CAWSPRSNTEAFF,TGTGCCTGGAGTCCTCGCAGTAACACTGAAGCTTTCTTT
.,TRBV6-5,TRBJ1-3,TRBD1,CASSPTGLNGNTIYF,TGTGCCAGCAGTCCGACAGGGTTAAATGGAAACACCATATATTTT
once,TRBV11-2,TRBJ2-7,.,CASSPRGLAAYEQYF,TGTGCCAGCAGCCCGCGAGGACTGGCCGCCTACGAGCAGTACTTC
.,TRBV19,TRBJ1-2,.,CASSIEQGRNYGYTF,TGTGCCAGTAGTATAGAGCAGGGGCGAAACTATGGCTACACCTTC
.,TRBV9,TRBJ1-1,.,CASSVYPRGNTEAFF,TGTGCCAGCAGCGTATACCCGCGGGGGAACACTGAAGCTTTCTTT